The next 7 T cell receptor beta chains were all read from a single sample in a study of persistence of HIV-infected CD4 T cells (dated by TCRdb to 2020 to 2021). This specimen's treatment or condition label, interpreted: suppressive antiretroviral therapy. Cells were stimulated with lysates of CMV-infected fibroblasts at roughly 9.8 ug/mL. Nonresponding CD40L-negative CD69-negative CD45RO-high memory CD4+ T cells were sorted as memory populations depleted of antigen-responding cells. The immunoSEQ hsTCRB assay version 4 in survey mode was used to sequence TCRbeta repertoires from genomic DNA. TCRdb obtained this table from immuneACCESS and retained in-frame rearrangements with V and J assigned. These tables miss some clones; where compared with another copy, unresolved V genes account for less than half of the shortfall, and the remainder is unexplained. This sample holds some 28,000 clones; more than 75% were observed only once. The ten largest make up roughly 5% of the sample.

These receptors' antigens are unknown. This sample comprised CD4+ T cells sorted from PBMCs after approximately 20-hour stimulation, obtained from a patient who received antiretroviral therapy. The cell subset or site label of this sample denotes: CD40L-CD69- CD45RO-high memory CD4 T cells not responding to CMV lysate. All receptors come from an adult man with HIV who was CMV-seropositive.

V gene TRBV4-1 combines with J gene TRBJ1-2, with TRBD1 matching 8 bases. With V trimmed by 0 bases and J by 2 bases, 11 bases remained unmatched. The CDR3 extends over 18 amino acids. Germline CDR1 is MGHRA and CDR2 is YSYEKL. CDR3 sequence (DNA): TGCGCCAGCAGCCAAGAAGCCTCGGACAGGGACAGAAACTATGGCTACACCTTC. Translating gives CASSQEASDRDRNYGYTF.

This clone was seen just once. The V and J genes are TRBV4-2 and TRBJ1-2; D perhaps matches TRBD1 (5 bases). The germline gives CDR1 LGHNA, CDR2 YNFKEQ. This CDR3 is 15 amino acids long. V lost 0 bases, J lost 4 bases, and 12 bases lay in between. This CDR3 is CASSQDRGASYGYTF. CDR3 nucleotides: TGTGCCAGCAGCCAAGATCGCGGGGCTAGCTATGGCTACACCTTC.

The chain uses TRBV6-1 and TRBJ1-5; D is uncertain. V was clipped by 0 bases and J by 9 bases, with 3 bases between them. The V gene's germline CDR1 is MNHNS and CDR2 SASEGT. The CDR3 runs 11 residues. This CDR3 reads CASSEALPQHF. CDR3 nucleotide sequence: TGTGCCAGCAGTGAAGCACTGCCCCAGCATTTT.

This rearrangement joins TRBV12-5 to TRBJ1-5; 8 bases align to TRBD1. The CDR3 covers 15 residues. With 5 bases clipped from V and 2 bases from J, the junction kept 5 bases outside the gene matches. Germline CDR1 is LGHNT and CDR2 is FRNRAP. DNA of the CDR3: TGTGCTAGTGGTCCAGGACAGGGTGGCAATCAGCCCCAGCATTTT. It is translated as CASGPGQGGNQPQHF. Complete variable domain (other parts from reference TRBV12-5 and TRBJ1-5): DARVTQTPRHKVTEMGQEVTMRCQPILGHNTVFWYRQTMMQGLELLAYFRNRAPLDDSGMPKDRFSAEMPDATLATLKIQPSEPRDSAVYFCASGPGQGGNQPQHFGDGTRLSIL.

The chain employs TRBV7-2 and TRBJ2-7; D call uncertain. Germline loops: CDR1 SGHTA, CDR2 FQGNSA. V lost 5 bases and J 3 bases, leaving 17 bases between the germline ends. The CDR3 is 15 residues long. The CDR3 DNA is TGTGCCAGCAGCACGACCTGGGGAATTGGCTACGAGCAGTACTTC. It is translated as CASSTTWGIGYEQYF. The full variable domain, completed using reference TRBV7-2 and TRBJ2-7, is GAGVSQSPSNKVTEKGKDVELRCDPISGHTALYWYRQSLGQGLEFLIYFQGNSAPDKSGLPSDRFSAERTGGSVSTLTIQRTQQEDSAVYLCASSTTWGIGYEQYFGPGTRLTVT.

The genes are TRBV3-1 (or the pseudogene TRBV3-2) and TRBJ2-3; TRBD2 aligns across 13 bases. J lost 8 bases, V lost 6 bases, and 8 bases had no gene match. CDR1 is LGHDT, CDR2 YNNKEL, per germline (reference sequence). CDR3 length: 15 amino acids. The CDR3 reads CASSQLAGGRATQYF. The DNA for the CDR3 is TGTGCCAGCAGTCAACTAGCGGGGGGGCGCGCTACGCAGTATTTT.

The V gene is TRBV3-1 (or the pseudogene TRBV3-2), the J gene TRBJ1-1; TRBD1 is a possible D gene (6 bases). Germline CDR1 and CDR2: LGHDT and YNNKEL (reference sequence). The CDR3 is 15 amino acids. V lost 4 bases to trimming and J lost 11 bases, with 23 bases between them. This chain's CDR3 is CASSRLTDSGAEAFF. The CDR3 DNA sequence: TGTGCCAGCAGCCGGCTCACAGACTCAGGGGCAGAGGCTTTCTTT.